This T cell receptor (beta chain) is drawn from a study of human T cells and chemical hapten exposure. Study-level information: There were per-sample TCR yield variations, arising mainly from small pooled library volume differences.

This clonotype showed up many times. What it binds is unknown. Points from the study as a whole: Given that the donors had alopecia, their immune response may differ from that seen in healthy people. Against controls, expanded TCRs gave rise to significantly more large CDR3 similarity clusters.

The V gene's germline CDR1 is DFQATT and CDR2 SNEGSKA (reference sequence). This CDR3 spans 14 amino acids. The V and J ends lost 0 bases and 1 base, in that order; junction bases with no gene match: 3. TCRdb re-called the RACE reads with MiXCR, one entry per CDR3 protein. Of around 130,000 distinct CDR3 sequences in the sample, over 9% are singletons; the top ten hold approximately 2.5%. Time point of the sample: patch test 3, about 24 weeks after DPC sensitization. Described treatment: therapeutic diphenylcyclopropenone sensitization with weekly scalp DPC. Patients had alopecia, were aged 18 to 70, and were not pregnant.

Sequences were derived from whole blood, sampled in connection with sensitization to the hapten diphenylcyclopropenone (DPC). The receptor was isolated from a woman aged 45-65 years with alopecia areata. Some clones in this sample may be carry-over from other donors' samples. The J gene is TRBJ2-7, the V gene TRBV20-1; 7 bases align to TRBD1. CDR3 sequence: CSARDPGQSYEQYF. The CDR3 nucleotides read TGCAGTGCTAGAGACCCGGGACAGTCCTACGAGCAGTACTTC.